Listed here are 27 T cell receptor beta chains from one sample, sequenced in a study of CD8+ T cells in alopecia areata. Once RNA had been extracted, it was reverse transcribed into cDNA to act as the sequencing template. Assay used: immunoSEQ multiplex PCR; TCRdb lists only in-frame clones, some missing. This repertoire shows about 210,000 clones, around two fifths found once; its top ten account for around 0.48%. Specified treatment: oral pan-JAK inhibitor, 5-10 mg twice daily. The source was CD4+ T cells sorted from blood, collected at roughly week 30, from a patient treated with tofacitinib. These receptors were taken from a human donor with alopecia areata.

The chain couples TRBV4-1 to TRBJ1-5; a possible D gene is TRBD1 (6 bases). This CDR3 spans 13 amino acids. The germline V gene has CDR1 MGHRA and CDR2 YSYEKL. The V end was cut by 8 bases, the J end by 4 bases, with 12 bases between. This CDR3 is CASGRQANQPQHF. The CDR3 DNA sequence: TGCGCCAGCGGTCGACAGGCGAATCAGCCCCAGCATTTT.

The chain uses TRBV25-1 and TRBJ1-1; tentatively, D is TRBD1 (5 bases). There are 14 residues in the CDR3. V lost 3 bases and J lost 8, with 16 bases in between. Germline V gene data show CDR1 as MGHDK and CDR2 as SYGVNS. CDR3 nucleotides: TGTGCCAGCAGTGACGGGGGGATTCCAGGGGAAGCTTTCTTT. As protein: CASSDGGIPGEAFF. The whole variable domain, filled in from reference TRBV25-1 and TRBJ1-1, reads EADIYQTPRYLVIGTGKKITLECSQTMGHDKMYWYQQDPGMELHLIHYSYGVNSTEKGDLSSESTVSRIRTEHFPLTLESARPSHTSQYLCASSDGGIPGEAFFGQGTRLTVV.

This chain links TRBV6-5 with TRBJ1-1; 7 bases line up with TRBD1. With V trimmed by 6 bases and J by 1 base, 5 bases remained unmatched. The CDR3 runs 14 residues. Germline assignment: CDR1 MNHEY and CDR2 SVGAGI. As DNA, the CDR3 is TGTGCCAGCAGGCAGGGACAGAGGAACACTGAAGCTTTCTTT. As protein: CASRQGQRNTEAFF.

V usage is TRBV29-1 and J usage is TRBJ2-1; D gene uncertain. The CDR3 is 15 amino acids. From germline, CDR1 is SQVTM and CDR2 ANQGSEA. Trimming removed 6 bases from V and 0 bases from J, with 15 bases in between. CDR3 DNA sequence: TGCAGCGTAGTCGGACGGTCGAGCTCCTACAATGAGCAGTTCTTC. It translates to CSVVGRSSSYNEQFF.

The rearrangement links TRBV7-9 to TRBJ2-7, with a tentative D call TRBD1 (5 bases). The ends were cut back, 5 bases at V and 9 bases at J, with 14 bases in the middle. The CDR3 loop spans 12 amino acids. CDR1 is SEHNR, CDR2 FQNEAQ, per germline (reference sequence). The CDR3 bases are TGTGCCAGCAGCCAGGGCCTCGGTAGGCAGTACTTC. It translates to CASSQGLGRQYF.

This clone was detected a few times. V gene TRBV6-5 combines with J gene TRBJ2-5, with 7 nucleotides matching TRBD1. From germline, CDR1 is MNHEY and CDR2 SVGAGI. The CDR3 is 14 amino acids. V lost 5 bases and J lost 6; bases outside the gene matches: 9. For the CDR3, the DNA is TGTGCCAGCAGTCCCGAAGGGGGCGGGCAGACCCAGTACTTC. It encodes CASSPEGGGQTQYF.

This clone was seen only a few times. The V gene is TRBV30, the J gene TRBJ1-5; possibly TRBD1 for D (6 bases). Germline V lookup: CDR1 GTSNPN, CDR2 SVGIG (reference sequence). Between the trimmed V and J ends, which lost 1 base and 3 bases, there was a span of 7 bases. The CDR3 runs to 13 residues. The CDR3 DNA is TGTGCCTGGAGTGGGGGGCACAATCAGCCCCAGCATTTT. Its translation is CAWSGGHNQPQHF.

V and J are TRBV29-1 and TRBJ2-3; no firm D call. The CDR3 is 13 residues long. The germline V and J ends were trimmed by 7 bases and 1 base, with 12 bases remaining between them. Looked up from germline, CDR1 is SQVTM and CDR2 is ANQGSEA. The CDR3 sequence: CSAIDSGTDTQYF. DNA for the CDR3: TGCAGCGCCATAGATAGTGGCACAGATACGCAGTATTTT.

This clone was detected a few times. The V and J genes are TRBV29-1 and TRBJ2-7; perhaps TRBD2 as D (6 bases). Between the trimmed V and J ends, which lost 6 bases and 4 bases, there was a span of 22 bases. CDR1 is SQVTM, CDR2 ANQGSEA, per germline. CDR3 length: 15 residues. The CDR3 DNA is TGCAGCGTCCCCCGGCGCGGGGCGGGCTCTTACGAGCAGTACTTC. Protein product: CSVPRRGAGSYEQYF.

This clone showed up just a few times. This sequence joins TRBV29-1 and TRBJ1-2; D ambiguous. V shed 5 bases and J shed 8 bases, with 12 bases lying between them. The CDR3 totals 11 residues. In germline, CDR1 is SQVTM, CDR2 ANQGSEA. The CDR3 nucleotides are TGCAGCGTTCTCACCAGCGGCGGCTACACCTTC. It codes for CSVLTSGGYTF.

The chain links TRBV9 to TRBJ1-4; 7 bases are shared with TRBD1. CDR3 length: 16 amino acids. Germline values: CDR1 SGDLS, CDR2 YYNGEE. V gave up 3 bases and J gave up 4 bases; unmatched junction bases: 9. CDR3 protein: CASSAKQGRNNEKLFF. Written as DNA, the CDR3 is TGTGCCAGCAGCGCAAAACAGGGGCGGAATAATGAAAAACTGTTTTTT.

For the CDR3, the DNA is TGTGCCAGCAGTGTACATAGCAATCAGCCCCAGCATTTT. As protein: CASSVHSNQPQHF. The rearrangement links TRBV9 to TRBJ1-5; D uncertain. Germline V gene lookup returns CDR1 SGDLS and CDR2 YYNGEE. V was clipped by 5 bases and J by 0 bases, with 6 bases between them. This CDR3 has 13 residues.

Only a few counts were recorded for this clone. The chain employs TRBV11-1 and TRBJ2-1; D unclear. This CDR3 comprises 13 residues. CDR1 is SGHAT and CDR2 is FQDESV in the germline V gene (reference sequence). Trimming took 3 bases from V and 7 from J, leaving 10 bases between them. CDR3 nucleotides: TGTGCCAGCAGCTTCGAGATTGGGAATGAGCAGTTCTTC. This sequence encodes CASSFEIGNEQFF.

This clone was seen more than once but under ten times. The chain recombines TRBV6-5 with TRBJ1-4; D is unresolved. Germline V CDR1 and CDR2: MNHEY, SVGAGI. V lost 5 bases to trimming and J lost 8 bases, with 9 bases between them. The CDR3 has 12 amino acids. The CDR3: CASSTRREKLFF. The DNA for the CDR3 is TGTGCCAGCAGTACACGAAGGGAAAAACTGTTTTTT.

The chain recombines TRBV2 with TRBJ2-3; no clear D. Germline V lookup: CDR1 SNHLY, CDR2 FYNNEI. CDR3 length: 12 residues. The V gene lost 7 bases and the J gene lost 4 bases, with 9 bases spanning the gap. CDR3: CASNPIADTQYF. CDR3 nucleotide sequence: TGTGCCAGCAATCCGATTGCAGATACGCAGTATTTT.

This rearrangement joins TRBV30 to TRBJ1-2, with a possible D match to TRBD1 (5 bases). Germline V lookup: CDR1 GTSNPN, CDR2 SVGIG (reference sequence). Trimming shortened V by 0 bases and J by 4 bases, and 9 bases separated the two germline ends. The CDR3 has 13 amino acids. CDR3 in amino acids: CAWSVGAVYGYTF. The CDR3 DNA follows: TGTGCCTGGAGTGTTGGGGCCGTCTATGGCTACACCTTC.

The rearrangement links TRBV30 to TRBJ2-7; 7 bases fit TRBD2. Germline assignment: CDR1 GTSNPN and CDR2 SVGIG (reference sequence). J was trimmed by 4 bases and V by 0 bases; bases with no gene match: 6. CDR3 length equals 14 residues. This CDR3 is CAWSVGGTTYEQYF. The CDR3, as DNA: TGTGCCTGGAGTGTCGGGGGGACCACTTACGAGCAGTACTTC.

The V and J genes are TRBV19 and TRBJ2-7, with 8 nucleotides matching TRBD2. Germline CDR1 is LNHDA and CDR2 is SQIVND (reference sequence). The CDR3 consists of 15 residues. V shed 3 bases, J shed 1 base, and the junction held 5 bases outside the gene matches. The CDR3 loop reads CASSMTSASSYEQYF. The CDR3 region has the DNA TGTGCCAGTAGTATGACTAGCGCGTCGTCCTACGAGCAGTACTTC.

Comment on this clone: The sample contains more than one DNA sequence encoding this CDR3. This chain links TRBV18 with TRBJ1-2; 7 nucleotides line up with TRBD1. The CDR3 contains 13 residues. Germline V gene sequence: CDR1 KGHSH, CDR2 LQKENI. V shed 3 bases, J shed 5 bases, and the junction held 3 bases outside the gene matches. CDR3 amino acids: CASSPGQLYGYTF. The CDR3 region has the DNA TGTGCCAGCTCACCGGGACAGCTATATGGCTACACCTTC.

This clone has a handful of counts. The gene calls are TRBV19 and TRBJ2-3; 14 bases line up with TRBD2. This CDR3 is built from 18 residues. Germline V gene lookup returns CDR1 LNHDA and CDR2 SQIVND (reference sequence). The ends lost 8 bases at V and 3 bases at J; junction bases unmatched: 13. DNA of the CDR3: TGTGCCAGTCGGAACCCACGCGGGACTAGCGGGAGTACAGATACGCAGTATTTT. It encodes CASRNPRGTSGSTDTQYF.

This clone was seen many times. The chain carries TRBV7-8 and TRBJ1-2, with a weak D call TRBD1 (6 bases). CDR3 length equals 15 residues. Per the germline V gene, CDR1 is SGHVS and CDR2 is FQNEAQ. V was cut by 7 bases and J by 2 bases, with 17 bases left in between. The CDR3, as DNA: TGTGCCAGCAACCCGGGGGGCCAGCCCAACTATGGCTACACCTTC. Translated: CASNPGGQPNYGYTF.

This clone occurred a few times. The chain uses TRBV30 and TRBJ2-1; a possible D gene is TRBD2 (5 bases). Germline CDR1 reads GTSNPN; CDR2 reads SVGIG (reference sequence). The CDR3 runs to 16 residues. V was trimmed by 0 bases and J by 6 bases, leaving 18 bases between them. CDR3 DNA: TGTGCCTGGAGTGTACGCGGGCTAGGACGCCGCAATGAGCAGTTCTTC. Translated: CAWSVRGLGRRNEQFF.

The chain carries TRBV5-4 and TRBJ1-1; D is uncertain. From germline, CDR1 is SGHNT and CDR2 YYREEE (reference sequence). CDR3 size: 13 residues. Trimming shortened V by 1 base and J by 8 bases, and 12 bases separated the two germline ends. The CDR3 DNA reads as TGTGCCAGCAGCTTGATGGCAGAAGGCGAAGCTTTCTTT. Protein sequence: CASSLMAEGEAFF.

The J gene is TRBJ1-1, the V gene TRBV30; TRBD1 matches at 10 bases. This CDR3 contains 13 residues. The V segment lost 1 base and the J segment 11 bases; nucleotides outside the gene matches: 7. Germline loops: CDR1 GTSNPN, CDR2 SVGIG (reference sequence). DNA for the CDR3: TGTGCCTGGAGTGAGGGACAGGGGTTTCGGGCTTTCTTT. The encoded protein is CAWSEGQGFRAFF. The full variable domain, completed using reference TRBV30 and TRBJ1-1, is SQTIHQWPATLVQPVGSPLSLECTVEGTSNPNLYWYRQAAGRGLQLLFYSVGIGQISSEVPQNLSASRPQDRQFILSSKKLLLSDSGFYLCAWSEGQGFRAFFGQGTRLTVV.

This clone was counted between two and nine times. The chain employs TRBV19 and TRBJ1-1; TRBD1 matches 8 bases. The CDR3 totals 14 residues. V shed 3 bases and J 3 bases; nucleotides not matched to a gene: 3. Germline-derived CDR1 and CDR2 are LNHDA and SQIVND (reference sequence). The CDR3 region is CASSISGGHTEAFF. DNA for the CDR3: TGTGCCAGTAGTATCTCAGGGGGCCACACTGAAGCTTTCTTT.

The chain is built from TRBV7-3 and TRBJ2-3, with D possibly matching TRBD2 (5 bases). Germline V gene sequence: CDR1 SGHTA, CDR2 FQGTGA. V lost 4 bases to trimming and J lost 7 bases, with 9 bases between them. CDR3 length: 12 residues. The CDR3 DNA reads as TGTGCCAGCAGCTCTGGAGGAAATACGCAGTATTTT. This sequence encodes CASSSGGNTQYF.

The rearrangement joins TRBV5-1 to TRBJ2-1; 10 positions match TRBD2. CDR3 length: 18 residues. With 0 bases clipped from V and 7 bases from J, the junction kept 13 bases outside the gene matches. Germline CDR1 SGHRS, CDR2 YFSETQ. The CDR3 coding sequence is TGCGCCAGCAGCTTGGCCGGTTCGGCGAGCGGGGGGGCGAATGAGCAGTTCTTC. It encodes CASSLAGSASGGANEQFF. The full variable domain, in which reference TRBV5-1 and TRBJ2-1 provide the parts outside the CDR3, is KAGVTQTPRYLIKTRGQQVTLSCSPISGHRSVSWYQQTPGQGLQFLFEYFSETQRNKGNFPGRFSGRQFSNSRSEMNVSTLELGDSALYLCASSLAGSASGGANEQFFGPGTRLTVL.